The following is a T cell receptor (beta chain) sequence with its context. One junction end does not reproduce the germline sequence, and a read error may be involved. Four PCR rounds used nested alpha and beta constant region primers plus the SP2 primer. TCRdb redid the calling of the UMI-ligation and nested PCR reads with MiXCR, one entry per CDR3 protein. The sample holds some 26,000 distinct CDR3 sequences, roughly 5.2% seen once. This entry comes from a study of naive and memory T cell subsets. This CDR3 is built from 13 residues. Germline CDR1 reads MDHEN; CDR2 reads SYDVKM. A UMI-containing oligonucleotide was joined by 3' ligation to the TCR cDNA template. Whole-blood samples were around 2.5 ml of peripheral blood from healthy adult volunteers. Cells were not sorted; total RNA input targeted roughly 1 to 1000 ng.

The receptor's source is an adult in good health. The sample was blood. The rearrangement joins TRBV28 to TRBJ2-7; 8 bases are shared with TRBD2. This CDR3 reads CASKPGGLYEQYF. CDR3 sequence (DNA): TGTGCCAGCAAGCCGGGAGGGCTCTACGAACAGTACTTC.